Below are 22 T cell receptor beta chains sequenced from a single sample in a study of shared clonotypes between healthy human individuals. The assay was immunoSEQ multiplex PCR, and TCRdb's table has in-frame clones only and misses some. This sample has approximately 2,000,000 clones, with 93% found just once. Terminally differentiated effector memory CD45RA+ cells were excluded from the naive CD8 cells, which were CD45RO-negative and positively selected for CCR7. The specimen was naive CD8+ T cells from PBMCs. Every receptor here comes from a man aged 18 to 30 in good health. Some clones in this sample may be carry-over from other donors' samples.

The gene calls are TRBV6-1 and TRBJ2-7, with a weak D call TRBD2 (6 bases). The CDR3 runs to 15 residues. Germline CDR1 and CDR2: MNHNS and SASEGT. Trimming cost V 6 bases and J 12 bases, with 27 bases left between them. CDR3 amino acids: CASSLAPRDFPGGYF. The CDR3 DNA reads TGTGCCAGCAGCCTAGCCCCCCGGGACTTCCCCGGAGGGTACTTC.

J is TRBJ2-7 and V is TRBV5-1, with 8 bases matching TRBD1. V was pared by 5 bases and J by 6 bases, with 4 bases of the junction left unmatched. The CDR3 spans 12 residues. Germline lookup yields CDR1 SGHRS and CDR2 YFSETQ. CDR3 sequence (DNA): TGCGCCAGCAGGACAGGGGCGGCCGAGCAGTACTTC. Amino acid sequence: CASRTGAAEQYF.

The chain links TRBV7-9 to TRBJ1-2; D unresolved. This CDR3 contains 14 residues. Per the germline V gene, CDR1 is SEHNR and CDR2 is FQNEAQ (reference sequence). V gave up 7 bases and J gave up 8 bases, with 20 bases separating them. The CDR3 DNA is TGTGCCAGCACCCAGGTTGGGGATCTGGGAGGCTACACCTTC. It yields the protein CASTQVGDLGGYTF.

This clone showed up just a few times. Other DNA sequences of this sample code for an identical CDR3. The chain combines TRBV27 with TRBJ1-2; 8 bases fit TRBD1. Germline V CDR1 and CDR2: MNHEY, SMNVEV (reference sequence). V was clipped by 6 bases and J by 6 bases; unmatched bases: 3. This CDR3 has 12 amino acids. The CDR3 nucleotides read TGTGCCAGCAGCCTGACAGGGGATGGCTACACCTTC. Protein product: CASSLTGDGYTF.

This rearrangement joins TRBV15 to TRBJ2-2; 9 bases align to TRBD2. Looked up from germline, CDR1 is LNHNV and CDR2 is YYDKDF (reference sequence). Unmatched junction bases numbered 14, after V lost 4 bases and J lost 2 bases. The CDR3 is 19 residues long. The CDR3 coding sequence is TGTGCCACCAGCAAAGCCCCCCCTAGCGGGACCTTCAACACCGGGGAGCTGTTTTTT. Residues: CATSKAPPSGTFNTGELFF. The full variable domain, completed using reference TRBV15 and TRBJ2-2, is DAMVIQNPRYQVTQFGKPVTLSCSQTLNHNVMYWYQQKSSQAPKLLFHYYDKDFNNEADTPDNFQSRRPNTSFCFLDIRSPGLGDTAMYLCATSKAPPSGTFNTGELFFGEGSRLTVL.

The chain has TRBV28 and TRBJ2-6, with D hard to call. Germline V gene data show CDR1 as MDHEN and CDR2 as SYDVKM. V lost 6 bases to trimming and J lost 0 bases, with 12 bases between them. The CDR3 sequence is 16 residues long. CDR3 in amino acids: CASSSTRDSGANVLTF. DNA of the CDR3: TGTGCCAGCAGCTCGACTCGCGACTCTGGGGCCAACGTCCTGACTTTC.

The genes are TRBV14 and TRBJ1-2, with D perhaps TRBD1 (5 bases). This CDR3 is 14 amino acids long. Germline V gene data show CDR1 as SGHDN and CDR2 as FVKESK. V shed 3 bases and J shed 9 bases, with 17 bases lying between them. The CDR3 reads CASSHIDSRNRYTF. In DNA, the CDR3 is TGTGCCAGCAGCCATATCGACAGCCGAAATCGCTACACCTTC.

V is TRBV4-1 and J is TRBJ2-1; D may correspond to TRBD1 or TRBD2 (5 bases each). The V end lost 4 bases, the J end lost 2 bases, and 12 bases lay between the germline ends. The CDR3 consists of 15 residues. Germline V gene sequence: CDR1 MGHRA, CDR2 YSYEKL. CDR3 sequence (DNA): TGCGCCAGCAGCCTCCGGGGCGACACCTACAATGAGCAGTTCTTC. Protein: CASSLRGDTYNEQFF.

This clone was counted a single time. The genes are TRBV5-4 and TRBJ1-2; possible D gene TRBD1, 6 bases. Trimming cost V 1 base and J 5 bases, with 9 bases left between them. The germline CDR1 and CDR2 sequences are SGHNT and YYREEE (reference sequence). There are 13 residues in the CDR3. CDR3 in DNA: TGTGCCAGCAGCTTGCAGACAGGTTATGGCTACACCTTC. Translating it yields CASSLQTGYGYTF.

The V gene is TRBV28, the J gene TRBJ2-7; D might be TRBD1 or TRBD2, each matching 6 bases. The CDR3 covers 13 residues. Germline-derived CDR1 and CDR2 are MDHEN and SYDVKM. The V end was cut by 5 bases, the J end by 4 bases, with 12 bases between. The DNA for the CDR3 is TGTGCCAGCAGTCCCTTAGGGGGGTACGAGCAGTACTTC. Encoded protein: CASSPLGGYEQYF.

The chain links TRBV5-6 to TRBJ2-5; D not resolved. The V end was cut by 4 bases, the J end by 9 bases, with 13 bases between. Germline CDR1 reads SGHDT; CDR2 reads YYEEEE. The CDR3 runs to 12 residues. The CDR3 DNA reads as TGTGCCAGCAGCACTGGGGTTCAGTCCCAGTACTTC. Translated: CASSTGVQSQYF.

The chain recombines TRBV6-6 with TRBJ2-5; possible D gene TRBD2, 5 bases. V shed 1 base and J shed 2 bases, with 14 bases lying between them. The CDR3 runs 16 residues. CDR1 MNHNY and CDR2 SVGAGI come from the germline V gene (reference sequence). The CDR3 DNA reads TGTGCCAGCAGTTACTGGACTGATCAAACACAAGAGACCCAGTACTTC. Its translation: CASSYWTDQTQETQYF.

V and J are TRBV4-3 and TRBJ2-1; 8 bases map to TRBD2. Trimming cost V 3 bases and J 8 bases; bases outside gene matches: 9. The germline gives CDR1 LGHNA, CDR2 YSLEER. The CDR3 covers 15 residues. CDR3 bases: TGCGCCAGCAGCCAGGAGACGGGAGGGCCGGATGAGCAGTTCTTC. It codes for CASSQETGGPDEQFF.

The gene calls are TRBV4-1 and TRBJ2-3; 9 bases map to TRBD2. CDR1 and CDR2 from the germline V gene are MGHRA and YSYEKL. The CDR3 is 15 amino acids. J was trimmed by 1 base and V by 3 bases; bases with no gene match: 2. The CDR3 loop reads CASSQGGRGTDTQYF. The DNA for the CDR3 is TGCGCCAGCAGCCAGGGCGGGAGGGGCACAGATACGCAGTATTTT.

CDR3 nucleotides: TGTGCCAGCAGTAACTCAGAAATCCACACAGATACGCAGTATTTT. Residues: CASSNSEIHTDTQYF. This chain links TRBV11-2 with TRBJ2-3, with D uncertain. V gave up 6 bases and J gave up 2 bases, with 15 bases separating them. Germline assignment: CDR1 SGHAT and CDR2 FQNNGV. The CDR3 consists of 15 residues.

The chain's CDR3 is CASSPTMVGTDTQYF. CDR3 bases: TGCGCCAGCAGCCCAACGATGGTGGGCACAGATACGCAGTATTTT. This chain links TRBV4-1 with TRBJ2-3; the D is unclear. The germline V gene has CDR1 MGHRA and CDR2 YSYEKL. The ends were cut back, 4 bases at V and 1 base at J, with 12 bases in the middle. This CDR3 region has 15 residues.

CDR3 nucleotides: TGTGCCAGCAGCTTGGGTTACTTCAAGAGTGTCCAGTTCTTC. Translated, it gives CASSLGYFKSVQFF. The chain is built from TRBV7-9 and TRBJ2-1; D not resolved. Germline lookup yields CDR1 SEHNR and CDR2 FQNEAQ (reference sequence). This CDR3 spans 14 amino acids. V was pared by 3 bases and J by 13 bases, with 19 bases between.

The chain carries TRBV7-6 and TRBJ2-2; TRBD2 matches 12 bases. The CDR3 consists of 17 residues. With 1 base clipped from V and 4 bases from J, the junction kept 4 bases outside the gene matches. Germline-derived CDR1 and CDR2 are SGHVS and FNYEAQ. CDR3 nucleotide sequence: TGTGCCAGCAGCTTAGAAACTAGCGGGAGGTTCACCGGGGAGCTGTTTTTT. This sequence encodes CASSLETSGRFTGELFF.

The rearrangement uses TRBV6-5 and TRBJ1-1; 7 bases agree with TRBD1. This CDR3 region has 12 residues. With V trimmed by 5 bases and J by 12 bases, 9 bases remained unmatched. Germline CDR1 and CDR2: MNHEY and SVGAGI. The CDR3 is CASSDWTGVTFF. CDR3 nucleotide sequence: TGTGCCAGCAGTGACTGGACAGGAGTGACTTTCTTT.

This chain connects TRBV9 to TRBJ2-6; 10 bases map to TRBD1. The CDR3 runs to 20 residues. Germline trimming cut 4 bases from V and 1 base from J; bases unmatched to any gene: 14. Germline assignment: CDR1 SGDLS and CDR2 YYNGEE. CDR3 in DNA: TGTGCCAGCAGCACCAGGACAGGGGGGCCTGACCCTTCTGGGGCCAACGTCCTGACTTTC. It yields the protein CASSTRTGGPDPSGANVLTF. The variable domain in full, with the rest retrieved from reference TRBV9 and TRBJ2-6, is DSGVTQTPKHLITATGQRVTLRCSPRSGDLSVYWYQQSLDQGLQFLIQYYNGEERAKGNILERFSAQQFPDLHSELNLSSLELGDSALYFCASSTRTGGPDPSGANVLTFGAGSRLTVL.

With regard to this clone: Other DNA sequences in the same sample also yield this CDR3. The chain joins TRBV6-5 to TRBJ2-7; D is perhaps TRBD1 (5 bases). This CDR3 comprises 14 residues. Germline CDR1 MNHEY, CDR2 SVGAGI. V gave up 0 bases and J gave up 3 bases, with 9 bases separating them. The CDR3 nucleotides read TGTGCCAGCAGTTACTCTAGGGGCAACTACGAGCAGTACTTC. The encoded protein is CASSYSRGNYEQYF.

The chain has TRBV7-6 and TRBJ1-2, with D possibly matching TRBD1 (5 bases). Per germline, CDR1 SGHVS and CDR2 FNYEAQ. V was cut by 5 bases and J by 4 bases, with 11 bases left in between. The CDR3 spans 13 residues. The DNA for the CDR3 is TGTGCCAGCAGCCCTGTGACAGTCTATGGCTACACCTTC. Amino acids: CASSPVTVYGYTF.